Reported below is one TCR beta chain. The antigen is undetermined. The CDR3 has 12 amino acids. Trimming took 4 bases from V and 4 from J, leaving 7 bases between them. Germline V gene lookup returns CDR1 SGHRS and CDR2 YFSETQ. Vbeta (60) and Jbeta (13) primers were used in the PCR. The repertoire was sequenced with immunoSEQ multiplex PCR; TCRdb's copy has only in-frame clones and lacks some. This sample lists 130,000 or so clones; its ten largest clones have 1.5% to 1.9%. The sample belongs to a study of cytomegalovirus exposure and HLA in healthy donors. Overall study results and limits: Analyses of presence/absence relied on an assumption of roughly uniform sequencing depth across donors. Most TCR sequences showed up rarely, but some public TCRs showed up in many donors.

The sequenced sample consisted of PBMCs. This sequence originates from a woman between 40 and 50 years old in good health and CMV-seronegative. The chain recombines TRBV5-1 with TRBJ2-3; unclear D gene. CDR3: CASSPPSDTQYF. CDR3 DNA: TGCGCCAGCAGCCCCCCCTCAGATACGCAGTATTTT.